Listed below are T cell receptor beta chains from one sample, sequenced in a study of blood T cell repertoires in COVID-19. Repertoires were generated with immunoSEQ multiplex PCR, while TCRdb's copy carries only in-frame clones and drops some. The table records 300,000 to 450,000 clones, about 90% of them present only once. Input material: peripheral blood. The source of these receptors is a woman under 40 with COVID-19, enrolled during active disease. Both conserved end residues are part of each CDR3. D genes are given only for firm matches. Only some rows state a clone size, as once, few, many or a class for expanded clones.

D gene,clone size,V gene,J gene,CDR3 DNA,CDR3 protein
NA,NA,TRBV29-1,TRBJ2-7,TGCAGCGTTGAAGGGCAGGGAGGCTACGAGCAGTACTTC,CSVEGQGGYEQYF
NA,NA,TRBV21-1,TRBJ2-4,TGTGCCAGCAGCCTAACGCAGGGGGCCAGGGCCAAAAACATTCAGTACTTC,CASSLTQGARAKNIQYF
TRBD1,NA,TRBV5-1,TRBJ2-4,TGCGCCAGCAGCCCACCGGGACAGTCCAAAAACATTCAGTACTTC,CASSPPGQSKNIQYF
NA,NA,TRBV4-2,TRBJ2-1,TGTGCCAGCAGCCAAGAGCACAGAGATAATGAGCAGTTCTTC,CASSQEHRDNEQFF
NA,NA,TRBV28,TRBJ1-4,TGTGCCAGCAGTCCACTATCGGACAGCTCAAATGAAAAACTGTTTTTT,CASSPLSDSSNEKLFF
TRBD1,NA,TRBV13,TRBJ2-5,TGTGCCAGCAGCCCTATGATCGGACAGGGGGTGGAGACCCAGTACTTC,CASSPMIGQGVETQYF
NA,NA,TRBV6-1,TRBJ1-2,TGTGCCAGCAGTGACCTATCGCACGGTTATGGCTACACCTTC,CASSDLSHGYGYTF
TRBD2,NA,TRBV4-1,TRBJ2-2,TGCGCCAGCAGCCAAGACCAACTAGCGGGCACCGGGGAGCTGTTTTTT,CASSQDQLAGTGELFF
NA,NA,TRBV30,TRBJ1-2,TGTGCCTGGAGTGTGGGTGGGGCGGAAGGCTACACCTTC,CAWSVGGAEGYTF
NA,once,TRBV4-2,TRBJ2-7,TGTGCCAGCAGCCAAGTATTGGGGCCCCTCTACGAGCAGTACTTC,CASSQVLGPLYEQYF
NA,NA,TRBV2,TRBJ1-1,TGTGCCAGCAGTGAGGTGGACAGCACAAAGGGCACTGAAGCTTTCTTT,CASSEVDSTKGTEAFF
NA,NA,TRBV12-3/TRBV12-4,TRBJ2-2,TGTGCCAGCAGTTTCCCTAACACCGGGGAGCTGTTTTTT,CASSFPNTGELFF
TRBD1,NA,TRBV28,TRBJ1-4,TGTGCCAGCAGCCTAGGACAGGGACTGTCCTTCCCTGAAAAACTGTTTTTT,CASSLGQGLSFPEKLFF
TRBD2,NA,TRBV11-3,TRBJ2-1,TGTGCCAGCAGCCCCGCACGAGCGGGAGAGCAGTTCTTC,CASSPARAGEQFF
NA,once,TRBV11-3,TRBJ2-1,TGTGCCAGCAGCTTCGGCGGGTCGGAGTTCTTC,CASSFGGSEFF
NA,NA,TRBV21-1,TRBJ2-4,TGTGCCAGCAGCAAACACAGGGGGCCGGGGGCCAAAAACATTCAGTACTTC,CASSKHRGPGAKNIQYF
TRBD2,once,TRBV5-1,TRBJ2-3,TGCGCCAGCAGCTTGTCAGGGACTAGCGGGAGCACAGATACGCAGTATTTT,CASSLSGTSGSTDTQYF
NA,few,TRBV3-1/TRBV3-2,TRBJ2-3,TGTGCCAGCAGCCTACATAGCACAGATACGCAGTATTTT,CASSLHSTDTQYF
NA,few,TRBV3-1/TRBV3-2,TRBJ1-1,TGTGCCAGCAGCCCTGGAGGTGAAGCTTTCTTT,CASSPGGEAFF
TRBD2,NA,TRBV11-2,TRBJ2-5,TGTGCCAGCAGCTTAAGGCCTAGCGGGAGGGAGACCCAGTACTTC,CASSLRPSGRETQYF
NA,NA,TRBV29-1,TRBJ1-1,TGCAGCGTTGGGCAGGGGAACACTGAAGCTTTCTTT,CSVGQGNTEAFF
TRBD1,NA,TRBV29-1,TRBJ1-6,TGCAGCGTTCTGACAGGGAGCAATTCACCCCTCCACTTT,CSVLTGSNSPLHF
TRBD2,NA,TRBV11-2,TRBJ2-2,TGTGCCAGCAGCCCCTCTCCTCGGGGGGTCACCGGGGAGCTGTTTTTT,CASSPSPRGVTGELFF
NA,NA,TRBV7-2,TRBJ1-6,TGTGCCAGCAGCTACGAAAGCGGGGGGGCAAATTCACCCCTCCACTTT,CASSYESGGANSPLHF
TRBD2,NA,TRBV29-1,TRBJ2-1,TGCAGCGTTGAGGCGTGGGAGGGCCGGTCCTACAATGAGCAGTTCTTC,CSVEAWEGRSYNEQFF
TRBD2,NA,TRBV29-1,TRBJ2-1,TGCAGCGTTGATCCACGACTAGCGGGGAACTACAATGAGCAGTTCTTC,CSVDPRLAGNYNEQFF
NA,NA,TRBV11-2,TRBJ1-6,TGTGCCAGCAGCCTAACCCCAACAGGGCTCGGCTCACCCCTCCACTTT,CASSLTPTGLGSPLHF
NA,NA,TRBV27,TRBJ1-6,TGTGCCAGCAGTGCCGCAGTCTCATCGGGGAATTCACCCCTCCACTTT,CASSAAVSSGNSPLHF
TRBD2,NA,TRBV4-2,TRBJ2-3,TGTGCCAGCAGCGATAGCGGGCGAGTAGATACGCAGTATTTT,CASSDSGRVDTQYF
TRBD1,NA,TRBV9,TRBJ2-1,TGTGCCAGCAGCACGGGACAGGGAGGCGAGCAGTTCTTC,CASSTGQGGEQFF
TRBD1,NA,TRBV6-2/TRBV6-3,TRBJ1-1,TGTGCCAGCAGTTCTTCCTGGACAGGGGGCTTGGAGACTGAAGCTTTCTTT,CASSSSWTGGLETEAFF
NA,NA,TRBV5-4,TRBJ2-7,TGTGCCAGCAGCTTGTCCCCCGCTCGGCGGACAGTGGTTTCCTACGAGCAGTACTTC,CASSLSPARRTVVSYEQYF
TRBD2,NA,TRBV5-1,TRBJ2-1,TGCGCCAGCAGCTTGGGGACTAGCTCAAACAATGAGCAGTTCTTC,CASSLGTSSNNEQFF
NA,NA,TRBV27,TRBJ1-1,TGTGCCAGCAGTTTATCTGGGAGTCGCACTGAAGCTTTCTTT,CASSLSGSRTEAFF
NA,NA,TRBV27,TRBJ2-4,TGTGCCAGCAGTTTATACACGGGCGGACCGGGGGCCAAAAACATTCAGTACTTC,CASSLYTGGPGAKNIQYF
NA,NA,TRBV3-1/TRBV3-2,TRBJ2-7,TGTGCCAGCAGCCAAGGGCCAGAGACACCCACCTACGAGCAGTACTTC,CASSQGPETPTYEQYF
TRBD1,NA,TRBV9,TRBJ2-3,TGTGCCAGCAGCGTACGACAGGGGGCAACAGATACGCAGTATTTT,CASSVRQGATDTQYF
NA,NA,TRBV4-3,TRBJ2-5,TGCGCCAGCAGCCAAGAACTAGCCCTCGAGACCCAGTACTTC,CASSQELALETQYF
NA,NA,TRBV27,TRBJ2-7,TGTGCCAGCAGCTTGGGGCGGGGGCGTACCTACGAGCAGTACTTC,CASSLGRGRTYEQYF
NA,NA,TRBV2,TRBJ1-1,TGTGCCAGCACCAACCCGGCCCGGGGGTGGGGTGAAGCTTTCTTT,CASTNPARGWGEAFF
NA,few,TRBV5-1,TRBJ1-5,TGCGCCAGCAGCTTGGGGGCCGAGGGGCCCCAGCATTTT,CASSLGAEGPQHF
TRBD2,NA,TRBV2,TRBJ2-3,TGTGCCAGCAGGGTTAGCGGGGTGGCAGATACGCAGTATTTT,CASRVSGVADTQYF
NA,NA,TRBV7-9,TRBJ1-3,TGTGCCAGCAGCTTAGCACAGGGCTCCGGAAACACCATATATTTT,CASSLAQGSGNTIYF
TRBD2,NA,TRBV18,TRBJ2-3,TGTGCCAGCTCACCAGGCGGGGGGGCAGGCGCCGATACGCAGTATTTT,CASSPGGGAGADTQYF
NA,once,TRBV3-1/TRBV3-2,TRBJ2-1,TGTGCCAGCAGCCAAGATCGCCAGCGTAAGCAGTTCTTC,CASSQDRQRKQFF
TRBD1,NA,TRBV18,TRBJ1-5,TGTGCCAGCTCACCTGGACAGGCAGGGGGACAGCCCCAGCATTTT,CASSPGQAGGQPQHF
TRBD1,NA,TRBV18,TRBJ1-2,TGTGCCAGCTCACCTCAACAGGGGATTTCTGGCTACACCTTC,CASSPQQGISGYTF
TRBD1,NA,TRBV28,TRBJ1-3,TGTGCCAGCAGGGACAGGACAGGGGCCATCTCTGGAAACACCATATATTTT,CASRDRTGAISGNTIYF
NA,NA,TRBV2,TRBJ2-7,TGTGCCAGCAGTGGTCAGGGGACCTACGAGCAGTACTTC,CASSGQGTYEQYF
TRBD2,NA,TRBV13,TRBJ2-7,TGTGCCAGCAGCTCGACTAGCGGGGGGGCGTACGAGCAGTACTTC,CASSSTSGGAYEQYF
TRBD1,NA,TRBV7-8,TRBJ1-2,TGTGCCAGCAGCTTAACAGGGGCCTATGGCTACACCTTC,CASSLTGAYGYTF
NA,NA,TRBV7-2,TRBJ2-3,TGTGCCAGCAGCCCAGGGGTAAGAGTGACGCAGTATTTT,CASSPGVRVTQYF
TRBD2,NA,TRBV5-1,TRBJ2-3,TGCGCCAGCAGCTTGGGCCCTAGGACTAGCGGGGGGGCAACAGATACGCAGTATTTT,CASSLGPRTSGGATDTQYF
TRBD1,NA,TRBV28,TRBJ1-1,TGTGCCAGCAGCGAGACAGGGGGAAACACTGAAGCTTTCTTT,CASSETGGNTEAFF
TRBD2,NA,TRBV9,TRBJ2-5,TGTGCCAGCAGCGTAGCCCAGCGGGGTTGGGAGACCCAGTACTTC,CASSVAQRGWETQYF
TRBD1,NA,TRBV11-3,TRBJ2-3,TGTGCCAGCAGTCCCGGGACAGGGATTGTAGATACGCAGTATTTT,CASSPGTGIVDTQYF